A single sample gave rise to the 3 T cell receptor beta chains below, sequenced in a study of blood T cell repertoires in COVID-19. Data came from immunoSEQ multiplex PCR; TCRdb stores just in-frame clones and leaves some out. The sample lists about 180,000 clones, about 88% seen once, with less than 3.5% in the top ten. The sequenced sample consisted of peripheral blood. The receptors derive from a woman aged 25 to 39 with active or convalescent COVID-19.

V is TRBV11-3 and J is TRBJ2-2; D might be TRBD1 (6 bases). V shed 4 bases and J shed 1 base, with 10 bases lying between them. CDR1 is SGHNT, CDR2 YENEEA, per germline. The CDR3 has 15 residues. This chain's CDR3 is CASSSRQENTGELFF. CDR3 bases: TGTGCCAGCAGCTCACGACAGGAGAACACCGGGGAGCTGTTTTTT.

The chain has TRBV5-4 and TRBJ1-2; 9 bases fit TRBD1. Germline lookup yields CDR1 SGHNT and CDR2 YYREEE (reference sequence). V shed 4 bases, J shed 9 bases, and the junction held 7 bases outside the gene matches. This CDR3 spans 13 amino acids. The CDR3 DNA follows: TGTGCCAGCAGCCGGACAGGGGAGATCCGCTACACCTTC. Protein sequence: CASSRTGEIRYTF.

The J gene is TRBJ2-3, the V gene TRBV12-3 or TRBV12-4; D unclear. There are 13 residues in the CDR3. The V gene lost 3 bases and the J gene lost 2 bases, with 6 bases spanning the gap. CDR3 amino acids: CASSFGATDTQYF. The CDR3 DNA reads TGTGCCAGCAGTTTCGGAGCCACAGATACGCAGTATTTT.